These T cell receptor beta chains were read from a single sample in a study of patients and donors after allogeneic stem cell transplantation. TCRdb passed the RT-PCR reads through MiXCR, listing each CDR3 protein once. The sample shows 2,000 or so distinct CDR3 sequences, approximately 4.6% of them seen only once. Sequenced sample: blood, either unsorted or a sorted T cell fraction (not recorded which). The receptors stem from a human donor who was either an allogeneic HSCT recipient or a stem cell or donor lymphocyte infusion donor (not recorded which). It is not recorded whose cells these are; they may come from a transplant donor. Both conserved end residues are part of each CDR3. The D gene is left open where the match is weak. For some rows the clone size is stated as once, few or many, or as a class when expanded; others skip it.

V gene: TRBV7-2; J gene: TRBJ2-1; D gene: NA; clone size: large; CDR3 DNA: TGTGCCAGCAGCCCCTGGTCGGGTGGCTCCTACAATGAGCAGTTCTTC; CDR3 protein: CASSPWSGGSYNEQFF
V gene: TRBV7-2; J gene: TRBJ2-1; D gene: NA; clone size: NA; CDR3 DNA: TGTGCCAGCAGCCTAGTGCACCTGATGTCCTACAATGAGCAGTTCTTC; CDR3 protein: CASSLVHLMSYNEQFF
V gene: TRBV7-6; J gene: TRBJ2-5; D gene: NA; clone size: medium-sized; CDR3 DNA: TGTGCCAGCAGCCTAGGACTGGGTGAGACCCAGTACTTC; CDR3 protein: CASSLGLGETQYF
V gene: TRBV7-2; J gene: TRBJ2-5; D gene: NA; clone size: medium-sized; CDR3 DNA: TGTGCCAGCAGCCCTCTACAAGAGACCCAGTACTTC; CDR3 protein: CASSPLQETQYF
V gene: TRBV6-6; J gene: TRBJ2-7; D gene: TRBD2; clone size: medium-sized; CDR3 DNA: TGTGCCAGCAGCAAAAGCCTAGCGGGAGAAGATTACGAGCAGTACTTC; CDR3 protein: CASSKSLAGEDYEQYF
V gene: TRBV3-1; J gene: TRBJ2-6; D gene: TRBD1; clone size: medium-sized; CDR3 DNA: TGTGCCAGCGACGACAGGGTCTCTGGGGCCAACGTCCTGACTTTC; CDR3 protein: CASDDRVSGANVLTF
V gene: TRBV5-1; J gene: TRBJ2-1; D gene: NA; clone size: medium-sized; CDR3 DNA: TGCGCCAGCAGTCCACCCCACAATGAGCAGTTCTTC; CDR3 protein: CASSPPHNEQFF
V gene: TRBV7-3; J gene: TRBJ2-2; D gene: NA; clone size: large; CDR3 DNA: TGTGCCAGCAGTTCGAACACCGGGGAGCTGTTTTTT; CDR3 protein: CASSSNTGELFF
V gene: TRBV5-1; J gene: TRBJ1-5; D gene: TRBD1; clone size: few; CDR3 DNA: TGCGCCAGCAGCTCGGGACAGGAAAATCAGCCCCAGCATTTT; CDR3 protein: CASSSGQENQPQHF
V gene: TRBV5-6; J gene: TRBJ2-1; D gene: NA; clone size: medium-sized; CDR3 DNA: TGTGCCAGCAGCTTGGTGCCAGCGGGTCAAAGCTCCTACAATGAGCAGTTCTTC; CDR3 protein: CASSLVPAGQSSYNEQFF
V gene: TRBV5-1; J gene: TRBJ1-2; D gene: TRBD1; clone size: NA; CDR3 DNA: TGCGCCAGCAGCTTGGGTGATGGGACAGGAAACGCCTACACCTTC; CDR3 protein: CASSLGDGTGNAYTF
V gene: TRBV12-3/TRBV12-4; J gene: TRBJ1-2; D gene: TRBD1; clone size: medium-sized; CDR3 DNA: TGTGCCAGCAGTTTTGAACAGGGGAACTATGGCTACACCTTC; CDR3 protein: CASSFEQGNYGYTF
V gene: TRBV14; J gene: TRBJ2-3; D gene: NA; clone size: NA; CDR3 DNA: TGTGCCAGCAGCCAAGTTCAGCTCTCTACGCAGTATTTT; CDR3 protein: CASSQVQLSTQYF
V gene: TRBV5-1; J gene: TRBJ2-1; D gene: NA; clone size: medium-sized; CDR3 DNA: TGCGCCAGCAGCTTGGATCAGATCAATGAGCAGTTCTTC; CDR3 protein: CASSLDQINEQFF
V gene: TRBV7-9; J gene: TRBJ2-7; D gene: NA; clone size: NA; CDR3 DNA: TGTGCCAGCAGCCGGGAGTACGAGCAGTACTTC; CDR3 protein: CASSREYEQYF
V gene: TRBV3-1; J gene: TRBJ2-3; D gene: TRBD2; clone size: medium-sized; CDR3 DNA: TGTGCCAGCAGCCGACTAGCGGGTGGTACGCAGTATTTT; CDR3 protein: CASSRLAGGTQYF
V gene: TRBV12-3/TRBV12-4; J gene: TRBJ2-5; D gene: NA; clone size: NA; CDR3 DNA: TGTGCCAGCAGTTTACCAGGGAGTAGGGAGACCCAGTACTTC; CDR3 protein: CASSLPGSRETQYF
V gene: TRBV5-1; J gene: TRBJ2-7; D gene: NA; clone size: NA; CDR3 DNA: TGCGCCAGCAGCTCTACGAGCTCCTACGAGCAGTACTTC; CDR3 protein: CASSSTSSYEQYF
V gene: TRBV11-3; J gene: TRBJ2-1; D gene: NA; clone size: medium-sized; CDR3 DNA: TGTGCCAGCAGCCCTTGGGGGGACTACAATGAGCAGTTCTTC; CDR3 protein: CASSPWGDYNEQFF
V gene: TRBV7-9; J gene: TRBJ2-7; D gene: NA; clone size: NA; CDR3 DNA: TGTGCCAGCAGCCCTAGGGGCCCCTACGAGCAGTACTTC; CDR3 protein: CASSPRGPYEQYF
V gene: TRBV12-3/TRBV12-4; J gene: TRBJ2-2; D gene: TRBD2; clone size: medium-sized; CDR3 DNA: TGTGCCAGCAGTTGGCTAGCGGGAGGGCCGTCCGGGGAGCTGTTTTTT; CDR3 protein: CASSWLAGGPSGELFF
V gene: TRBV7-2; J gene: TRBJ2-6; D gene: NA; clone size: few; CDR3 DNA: TGTGCCAGCAGCTTAGCCGACTCTGGGGCCAACGTCCTGACTTTC; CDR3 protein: CASSLADSGANVLTF
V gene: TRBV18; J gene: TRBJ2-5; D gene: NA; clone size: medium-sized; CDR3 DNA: TGTGCCAGCTCACCACCTGCAGGGCTGGAAGAGACCCAGTACTTC; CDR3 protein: CASSPPAGLEETQYF
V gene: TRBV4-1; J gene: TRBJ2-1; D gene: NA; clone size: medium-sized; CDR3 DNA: TGCGCCAGCAGCCAAGAGGAAGCGGGCGGAAGCTCCTACAATGAGCAGTTCTTC; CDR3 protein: CASSQEEAGGSSYNEQFF
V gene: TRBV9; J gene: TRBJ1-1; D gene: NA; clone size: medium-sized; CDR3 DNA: TGTGCCAGCAGCGTATCATTGAACACTGAAGCTTTCTTT; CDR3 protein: CASSVSLNTEAFF
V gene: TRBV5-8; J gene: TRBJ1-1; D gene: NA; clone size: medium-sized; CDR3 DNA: TGTGCCAGCACCAGGATTGAGGCTTTCTTT; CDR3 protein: CASTRIEAFF
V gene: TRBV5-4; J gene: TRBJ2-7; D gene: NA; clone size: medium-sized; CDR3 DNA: TGTGCCAGCAGCTTGGGCCAGGGATCGAGTTCCGAGCAGTACTTC; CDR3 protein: CASSLGQGSSSEQYF
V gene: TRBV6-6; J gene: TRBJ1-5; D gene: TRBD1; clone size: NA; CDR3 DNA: TGTGCCAGCAGTTCCGCGGGACAGGGGGCTCAGCCCCAGCATTTT; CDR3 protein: CASSSAGQGAQPQHF
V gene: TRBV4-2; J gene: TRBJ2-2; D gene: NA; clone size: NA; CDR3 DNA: TGTGCCAGCAGCCGGGCGGGAGGGGAGCTGTTTTTT; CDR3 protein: CASSRAGGELFF
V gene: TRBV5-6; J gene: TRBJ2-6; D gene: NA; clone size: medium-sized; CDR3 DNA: TGTGCCAGCAGCTTGGGACAGATCGCTGGGGCCAACGTCCTGACTTTC; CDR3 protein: CASSLGQIAGANVLTF
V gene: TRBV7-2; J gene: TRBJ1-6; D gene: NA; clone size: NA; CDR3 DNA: TGTGCCAGCAGCTTAGATGGCTATAATTCACCCCTCCACTTT; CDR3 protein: CASSLDGYNSPLHF
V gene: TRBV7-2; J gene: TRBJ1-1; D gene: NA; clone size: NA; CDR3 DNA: TGTGCCAGCAGCCTAAAAGGGTTGGTGACTGAAGCTTTCTTT; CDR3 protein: CASSLKGLVTEAFF
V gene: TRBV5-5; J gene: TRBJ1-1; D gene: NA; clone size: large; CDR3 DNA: TGTGCCAGCAGCTTGAGGGGATATCCCGACACTGAAGCTTTCTTT; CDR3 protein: CASSLRGYPDTEAFF
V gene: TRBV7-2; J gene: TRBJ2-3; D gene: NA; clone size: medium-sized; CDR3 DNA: TGTGCCAGCAGGTCTGTTGGCGAGAATACGCAGTATTTT; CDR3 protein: CASRSVGENTQYF
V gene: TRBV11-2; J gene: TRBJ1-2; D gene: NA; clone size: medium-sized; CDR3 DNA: TGTGCCAGCAGCTTAGAGGCAGACCTATTTGGCTACACCTTC; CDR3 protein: CASSLEADLFGYTF
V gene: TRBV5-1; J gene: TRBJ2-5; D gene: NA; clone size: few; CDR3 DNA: TGCGCCAGCAGCACCCCTCAAGAGACCCAGTACTTC; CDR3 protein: CASSTPQETQYF
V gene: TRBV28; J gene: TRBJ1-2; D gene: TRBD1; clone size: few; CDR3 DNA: TGTGCCAGCAGTCTGACAGGGGGGCTTACTAACTATGGCTACACCTTC; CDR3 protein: CASSLTGGLTNYGYTF